A selection of T cell receptor beta chains follows, all from one sample in a study of blood T cell repertoires in COVID-19. Here immunoSEQ multiplex PCR was the method, and the copy in TCRdb shows in-frame clones only, minus some. Of 130,000 to 150,000 clones listed, approximately 80% are singletons. The sequencing input was peripheral blood. The source is a human donor in a cohort sampled during active COVID-19. Each CDR3 is given without its conserved first and last residue. Fields, in order: V gene, CDR3 length, J gene, CDR3 protein.

v_call: TRBV7-8; cdr3_length: 13; j_call: TRBJ2-5; cdr3_aa: ASSPRRGLQETQY
v_call: TRBV6-5; cdr3_length: 12; j_call: TRBJ1-1; cdr3_aa: ASSYEQGWTEAF
v_call: TRBV7-8; cdr3_length: 13; j_call: TRBJ1-1; cdr3_aa: ASSSLRDRGAEAF
v_call: TRBV20-1; cdr3_length: 12; j_call: TRBJ2-1; cdr3_aa: SASAGTPYNEQF
v_call: TRBV20-1; cdr3_length: 14; j_call: TRBJ2-7; cdr3_aa: SASNWRDRGSYEQY
v_call: TRBV4-1; cdr3_length: 13; j_call: TRBJ2-7; cdr3_aa: ASRNTGTGDYEQY
v_call: TRBV2; cdr3_length: 11; j_call: TRBJ1-1; cdr3_aa: ASRVYGNTEAF
v_call: TRBV12-3/TRBV12-4; cdr3_length: 11; j_call: TRBJ1-2; cdr3_aa: ASSRDRFYGYT
v_call: TRBV7-3; cdr3_length: 12; j_call: TRBJ2-4; cdr3_aa: ASSSSGAKNIQY
v_call: TRBV5-4; cdr3_length: 12; j_call: TRBJ1-2; cdr3_aa: ASSLAAGGYGYT
v_call: TRBV19; cdr3_length: 12; j_call: TRBJ1-2; cdr3_aa: ASRRQGGNYGYT
v_call: TRBV4-3; cdr3_length: 13; j_call: TRBJ1-6; cdr3_aa: ASSQEARSNSPLH
v_call: TRBV2; cdr3_length: 14; j_call: TRBJ2-5; cdr3_aa: ASSERRTSGQETQY
v_call: TRBV7-2; cdr3_length: 12; j_call: TRBJ2-3; cdr3_aa: ASSLDLVADTQY
v_call: TRBV28; cdr3_length: 13; j_call: TRBJ1-5; cdr3_aa: ASSQGTRVNQPQH
v_call: TRBV28; cdr3_length: 13; j_call: TRBJ2-2; cdr3_aa: ASRSPSSGGEELF
v_call: TRBV7-8; cdr3_length: 10; j_call: TRBJ2-7; cdr3_aa: ASSPAGVKQY
v_call: TRBV6-4; cdr3_length: 14; j_call: TRBJ2-1; cdr3_aa: ASSEGTSGGDNEQF
v_call: TRBV7-2; cdr3_length: 12; j_call: TRBJ1-2; cdr3_aa: ASSSHFRVGGYT
v_call: TRBV15; cdr3_length: 13; j_call: TRBJ2-7; cdr3_aa: ATSRVLGVQDEQY
v_call: TRBV18; cdr3_length: 15; j_call: TRBJ2-1; cdr3_aa: ASSPLAGGNSYNEQF
v_call: TRBV19; cdr3_length: 12; j_call: TRBJ2-7; cdr3_aa: ASTPREDLYEQY
v_call: TRBV6-5; cdr3_length: 11; j_call: TRBJ1-2; cdr3_aa: ASSPGQVYGYT
v_call: TRBV20-1; cdr3_length: 12; j_call: TRBJ2-7; cdr3_aa: SASPGTGVYEQY
v_call: TRBV20-1; cdr3_length: 9; j_call: TRBJ1-1; cdr3_aa: SANKNTEAF
v_call: TRBV29-1; cdr3_length: 11; j_call: TRBJ1-4; cdr3_aa: SVRQSLGEKLF
v_call: TRBV4-1; cdr3_length: 13; j_call: TRBJ1-4; cdr3_aa: ASSQGTDPRGKLF
v_call: TRBV27; cdr3_length: 13; j_call: TRBJ2-3; cdr3_aa: ASSFRDRDPDTQY
v_call: TRBV7-8; cdr3_length: 14; j_call: TRBJ2-7; cdr3_aa: ASSPGASGGFWEQY
v_call: TRBV7-2; cdr3_length: 13; j_call: TRBJ1-6; cdr3_aa: ASSRPGEPISPLH
v_call: TRBV6-5; cdr3_length: 12; j_call: TRBJ2-7; cdr3_aa: ASRPAGGQYEQY
v_call: TRBV7-9; cdr3_length: 11; j_call: TRBJ1-5; cdr3_aa: ASSQDTYQPQH
v_call: TRBV2; cdr3_length: 13; j_call: TRBJ2-1; cdr3_aa: ASSEVAGLDNEQF
v_call: TRBV7-3; cdr3_length: 13; j_call: TRBJ2-1; cdr3_aa: ASSLERGAYNEQF
v_call: TRBV5-1; cdr3_length: 13; j_call: TRBJ2-7; cdr3_aa: ASSPPDRGPFEQY
v_call: TRBV4-2; cdr3_length: 15; j_call: TRBJ2-5; cdr3_aa: ASSQEGRGPSRETQY
v_call: TRBV2; cdr3_length: 13; j_call: TRBJ2-1; cdr3_aa: ASSARQGYGNEQF
v_call: TRBV24-1; cdr3_length: 16; j_call: TRBJ2-3; cdr3_aa: ATSVPPAEKGYTDTQY
v_call: TRBV11-3; cdr3_length: 14; j_call: TRBJ2-2; cdr3_aa: ASSFKRGRNTGELF
v_call: TRBV9; cdr3_length: 14; j_call: TRBJ1-3; cdr3_aa: ASSPSTGGIGNTIY
v_call: TRBV6-5; cdr3_length: 12; j_call: TRBJ1-1; cdr3_aa: ASEQGALKTEAF
v_call: TRBV6-2/TRBV6-3; cdr3_length: 13; j_call: TRBJ1-5; cdr3_aa: ASSYRGYSNQPQH
v_call: TRBV25-1; cdr3_length: 12; j_call: TRBJ1-1; cdr3_aa: ASSPTGLGTEAF
v_call: TRBV5-1; cdr3_length: 14; j_call: TRBJ2-3; cdr3_aa: ASSLGQGPGTDTQY
v_call: TRBV6-5; cdr3_length: 13; j_call: TRBJ2-7; cdr3_aa: ASSYSIQGTYEQY
v_call: TRBV29-1; cdr3_length: 11; j_call: TRBJ1-2; cdr3_aa: SVRDKVGYGYT
v_call: TRBV7-2; cdr3_length: 13; j_call: TRBJ2-5; cdr3_aa: ASSRGGGAQETQY
v_call: TRBV4-2; cdr3_length: 13; j_call: TRBJ2-3; cdr3_aa: ASSQERGFADTQY
v_call: TRBV6-2/TRBV6-3; cdr3_length: 11; j_call: TRBJ1-2; cdr3_aa: ASSPRGGSGYT
v_call: TRBV7-2; cdr3_length: 11; j_call: TRBJ2-5; cdr3_aa: ASTLEILETQY
v_call: TRBV5-4; cdr3_length: 13; j_call: TRBJ1-2; cdr3_aa: ASSLGPDRQYGYT
v_call: TRBV6-6; cdr3_length: 14; j_call: TRBJ1-4; cdr3_aa: ASSYITGTINEKLF
v_call: TRBV7-3; cdr3_length: 11; j_call: TRBJ1-1; cdr3_aa: ASSHGTGTEAF
v_call: TRBV5-6; cdr3_length: 14; j_call: TRBJ2-3; cdr3_aa: ASSPLGQSGTDTQY
v_call: TRBV5-5; cdr3_length: 11; j_call: TRBJ2-5; cdr3_aa: ASSGTSVETQY
v_call: TRBV9; cdr3_length: 13; j_call: TRBJ2-3; cdr3_aa: ASSVADGITDTQY
v_call: TRBV9; cdr3_length: 15; j_call: TRBJ2-2; cdr3_aa: ASSAPLAGGNTGELF